A single sample gave rise to the 2 T cell receptor beta chains below, sequenced in a study of blood T cell repertoires in COVID-19. The table came from immunoSEQ multiplex PCR; TCRdb's copy has only in-frame clones and leaves some out. The sample holds about 55,000 clones; over 75% are singletons and the top ten take around 15%. Material for sequencing was peripheral blood. These receptors all stem from a man aged 65 to 85 with acute or convalescent COVID-19.

The chain couples TRBV5-6 to TRBJ1-2, with 7 bases lining up with TRBD1. The CDR3 runs 15 residues. Germline trimming cut 4 bases from V and 3 bases from J; bases unmatched to any gene: 9. Germline CDR1 reads SGHDT; CDR2 reads YYEEEE. This CDR3 reads CASSHRDSIHYGYTF. DNA of the CDR3: TGTGCCAGCAGCCACCGGGACAGTATCCACTATGGCTACACCTTC.

The chain employs TRBV5-4 and TRBJ2-5, with D unresolved. Germline CDR1 SGHNT, CDR2 YYREEE (reference sequence). V lost 1 base, J lost 4 bases, and 8 bases lay in between. This CDR3 is 13 amino acids long. This chain's CDR3 is CASSLNPGETQYF. As DNA, the CDR3 is TGTGCCAGCAGCTTGAATCCAGGAGAGACCCAGTACTTC.